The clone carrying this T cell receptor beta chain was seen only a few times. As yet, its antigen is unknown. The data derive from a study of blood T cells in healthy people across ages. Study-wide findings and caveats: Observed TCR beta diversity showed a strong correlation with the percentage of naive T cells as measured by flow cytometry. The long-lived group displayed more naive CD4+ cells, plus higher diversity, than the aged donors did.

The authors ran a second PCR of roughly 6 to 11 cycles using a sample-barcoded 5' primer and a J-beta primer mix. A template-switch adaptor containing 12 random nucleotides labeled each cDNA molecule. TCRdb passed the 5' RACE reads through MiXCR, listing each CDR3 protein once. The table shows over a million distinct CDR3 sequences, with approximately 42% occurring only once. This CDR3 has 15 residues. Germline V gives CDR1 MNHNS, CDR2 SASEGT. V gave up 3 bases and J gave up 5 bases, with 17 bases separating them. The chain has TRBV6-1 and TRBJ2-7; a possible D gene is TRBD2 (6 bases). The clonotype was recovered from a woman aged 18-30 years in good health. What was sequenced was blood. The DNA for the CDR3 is TGTGCCAGCAGTGAGGGACTCTGGCAACATAACGAGCAGTACTTC. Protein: CASSEGLWQHNEQYF.